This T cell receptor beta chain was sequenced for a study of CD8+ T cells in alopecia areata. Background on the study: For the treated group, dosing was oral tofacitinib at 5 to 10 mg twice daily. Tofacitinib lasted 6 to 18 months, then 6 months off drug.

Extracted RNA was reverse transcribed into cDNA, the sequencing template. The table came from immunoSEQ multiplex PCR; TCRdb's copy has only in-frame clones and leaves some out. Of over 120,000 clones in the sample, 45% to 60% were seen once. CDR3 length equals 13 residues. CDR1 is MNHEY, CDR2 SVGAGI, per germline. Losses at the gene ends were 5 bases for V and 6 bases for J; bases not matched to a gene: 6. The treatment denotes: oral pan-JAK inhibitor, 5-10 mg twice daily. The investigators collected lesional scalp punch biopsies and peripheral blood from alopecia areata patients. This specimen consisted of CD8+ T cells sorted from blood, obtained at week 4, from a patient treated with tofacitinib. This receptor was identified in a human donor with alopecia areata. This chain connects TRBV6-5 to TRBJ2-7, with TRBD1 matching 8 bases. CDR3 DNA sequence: TGTGCCAGCAGTAGAACAGGGGGAGGCGAGCAGTACTTC. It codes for CASSRTGGGEQYF.